These 28 T cell receptor beta chains were all obtained from the same sample, sequenced in a study of blood T cell repertoires in COVID-19. Sequencing was performed with immunoSEQ multiplex PCR; in TCRdb, only in-frame clones are kept and a portion is missing. The table shows over 300,000 clones, with 70% to 90% occurring only once. The sequencing input was PBMCs or T cells enriched from blood (not recorded which). The receptor set was obtained from a woman between 25 and 40 years old who had recovered from COVID-19.

V is TRBV3-1 (or the pseudogene TRBV3-2) and J is TRBJ2-7; unclear D gene. Germline CDR1 is LGHDT and CDR2 is YNNKEL (reference sequence). With 0 bases removed from V and 3 bases from J, the gap between germline ends came to 6 bases. This CDR3 has 13 residues. In nucleotides, the CDR3 is TGTGCCAGCAGCCAAGATCCCTTCTACGAGCAGTACTTC. It codes for CASSQDPFYEQYF.

Here the CDR3 reads CAWRDSFYNSPLHF. CDR3 in DNA: TGTGCCTGGAGGGACAGCTTTTATAATTCACCCCTCCACTTT. This chain joins TRBV30 and TRBJ1-6, with D maybe TRBD1 (6 bases). Germline CDR1 is GTSNPN and CDR2 is SVGIG (reference sequence). The germline V and J ends were trimmed by 3 bases and 4 bases, with 10 bases remaining between them. The CDR3 sequence is 14 residues long.

The CDR3 coding sequence is TGTGCCAGCAGCGGGGACACCTACGAGCAGTACTTC. Amino acid sequence: CASSGDTYEQYF. This chain links TRBV12-3 or TRBV12-4 with TRBJ2-7; TRBD1 might be the D (6 bases). V was trimmed by 6 bases and J by 2 bases, leaving 8 bases between them. The CDR3 has 12 amino acids.

This sequence joins TRBV13 and TRBJ2-5; 8 nucleotides align to TRBD1. Per germline, CDR1 PRHDT and CDR2 FYEKMQ (reference sequence). V lost 5 bases, J lost 0 bases, and 11 bases stayed unmatched. This CDR3 is built from 17 residues. The CDR3 coding sequence is TGTGCCAGCAGCCACCACAGGGGGACGACGGACCAAGAGACCCAGTACTTC. Its protein product is CASSHHRGTTDQETQYF.

This clone was recorded only once. V usage is TRBV12-3 or TRBV12-4 and J usage is TRBJ1-1; a weak D match, TRBD1 (5 bases). The CDR3 covers 13 residues. V shed 10 bases and J shed 1 base, with 13 bases lying between them. Written as DNA, the CDR3 is TGTGCCACACCCCGGGGGAGGAACACTGAAGCTTTCTTT. The encoded protein is CATPRGRNTEAFF.

The CDR3 reads CASSGIGQPNYGYTF. The DNA for the CDR3 is TGTGCCAGCAGCGGCATTGGGCAGCCCAACTATGGCTACACCTTC. This chain links TRBV7-2 with TRBJ1-2; D is uncertain. CDR3 length: 15 residues. Germline-derived CDR1 and CDR2 are SGHTA and FQGNSA. With 5 bases removed from V and 2 bases from J, the gap between germline ends came to 15 bases.

This chain uses TRBV18 with TRBJ1-5, with D maybe TRBD1 (5 bases). CDR3 length: 15 residues. V was trimmed by 3 bases and J by 3 bases, leaving 12 bases between them. Germline-derived CDR1 and CDR2 are KGHSH and LQKENI. In DNA form, the CDR3 reads TGTGCCAGCTCACCGGGGACTCCCGACAATCAGCCCCAGCATTTT. It encodes CASSPGTPDNQPQHF.

The rearrangement joins TRBV30 to TRBJ1-2, with D possibly TRBD1 on 5 matching bases. The CDR3 is made up of 13 amino acids. The V end lost 2 bases, the J end lost 4 bases, and 11 bases lay between the germline ends. Germline V gives CDR1 GTSNPN, CDR2 SVGIG (reference sequence). CDR3 residues: CAWSKGHSYGYTF. In DNA form, the CDR3 reads TGTGCCTGGAGTAAAGGACACTCCTATGGCTACACCTTC. The whole variable domain, filled in from reference TRBV30 and TRBJ1-2, reads SQTIHQWPATLVQPVGSPLSLECTVEGTSNPNLYWYRQAAGRGLQLLFYSVGIGQISSEVPQNLSASRPQDRQFILSSKKLLLSDSGFYLCAWSKGHSYGYTFGSGTRLTVV.

The chain carries TRBV3-1 (or the pseudogene TRBV3-2) and TRBJ2-2; 9 bases line up with TRBD2. The J segment lost 3 bases and the V segment lost 4 bases, leaving 15 bases of the junction unmatched. This CDR3 contains 19 residues. The germline gives CDR1 LGHDT, CDR2 YNNKEL (reference sequence). CDR3 DNA: TGTGCCAGCAGCCGAGGAGTCTCGAGCGGGGGGAAGTACACCGGGGAGCTGTTTTTT. This gives the protein CASSRGVSSGGKYTGELFF.

The V call is TRBV9, the J call TRBJ1-2, with D unclear. The CDR3 is made up of 11 amino acids. V gave up 7 bases and J gave up 6 bases, with 10 bases separating them. The germline V gene has CDR1 SGDLS and CDR2 YYNGEE. The CDR3 nucleotides are TGTGCCAGCCACGGCAGCGATGGCTACACCTTC. Its translation is CASHGSDGYTF.

J is TRBJ2-5 and V is TRBV15; 8 bases are a match to TRBD2. Trimming removed 5 bases from V and 2 bases from J; junction bases left unmatched: 10. The CDR3 runs 16 residues. Germline loops: CDR1 LNHNV, CDR2 YYDKDF (reference sequence). In DNA form, the CDR3 reads TGTGCCACCAGCTCAGGACGGGAGGGTCCGCAAGAGACCCAGTACTTC. Encoded protein: CATSSGREGPQETQYF. Filled out from reference TRBV15 and TRBJ2-5, the complete variable domain reads DAMVIQNPRYQVTQFGKPVTLSCSQTLNHNVMYWYQQKSSQAPKLLFHYYDKDFNNEADTPDNFQSRRPNTSFCFLDIRSPGLGDTAMYLCATSSGREGPQETQYFGPGTRLLVL.

The chain uses TRBV5-1 and TRBJ1-1; 8 bases fit TRBD1. Unmatched junction bases numbered 1, after V lost 3 bases and J lost 3 bases. Germline V gives CDR1 SGHRS, CDR2 YFSETQ. The length of the CDR3 is 13 residues. CDR3 loop: CASSSDRDTEAFF. The CDR3, as DNA: TGCGCCAGCAGCTCGGACAGGGACACTGAAGCTTTCTTT.

The chain recombines TRBV19 with TRBJ1-6; 10 bases agree with TRBD1. V trimming: 6 bases; J trimming: 12 bases; junction bases outside the gene matches: 11. Germline assignment: CDR1 LNHDA and CDR2 SQIVND (reference sequence). The CDR3 has 15 amino acids. The CDR3, as DNA: TGTGCCAGTAGAAGGCGGGACAGGGGTCTAATACCCCTCCACTTT. Translating it yields CASRRRDRGLIPLHF.

The J gene is TRBJ2-5, the V gene TRBV19, with D possibly being TRBD2 (7 bases). The CDR3 length is 16 residues. CDR1 and CDR2 (germline): LNHDA, SQIVND (reference sequence). Trimming took off 7 bases at V and 0 bases at J, with 18 bases between the two ends. CDR3 sequence (DNA): TGTGCCAGTATGAAGGGCACGGGGGGCCACCAAGAGACCCAGTACTTC. Translation gives CASMKGTGGHQETQYF.

This clone was seen a few times. The gene calls are TRBV5-1 and TRBJ2-2; no firm D call. This CDR3 region has 14 residues. Trimming removed 8 bases at V and 1 base at J, with 12 bases between. In germline, CDR1 is SGHRS, CDR2 YFSETQ. The CDR3 DNA reads as TGCGCCAGTAACAGCAACCTGAACACCGGGGAGCTGTTTTTT. It encodes CASNSNLNTGELFF.

This chain uses TRBV10-3 with TRBJ2-3; TRBD2 matches at 9 bases. This CDR3 region has 14 residues. After removal of 2 bases from V and 7 bases from J, the junction contained 4 bases not matched to a gene. Germline V gives CDR1 ENHRY, CDR2 SYGVKD. The CDR3 DNA reads TGTGCCATCAGTGAGCTTAGCGGGGGATATACGCAGTATTTT. Translation: CAISELSGGYTQYF.

The chain uses TRBV5-1 and TRBJ2-5, with D maybe TRBD1 (6 bases). The CDR3 is 15 amino acids. V was cut by 0 bases and J by 5 bases, with 14 bases left in between. Per the germline V gene, CDR1 is SGHRS and CDR2 is YFSETQ. The CDR3 reads CASSLAVGQGETQYF. CDR3 nucleotides: TGCGCCAGCAGCTTGGCCGTCGGGCAGGGGGAGACCCAGTACTTC.

The chain joins TRBV30 to TRBJ1-2; unclear D gene. Germline loops: CDR1 GTSNPN, CDR2 SVGIG (reference sequence). The length of the CDR3 is 15 residues. The germline V and J ends were trimmed by 4 bases and 3 bases, with 18 bases remaining between them. The CDR3 DNA follows: TGTGCCTGGACCCCATTGAGGGCAGGAGACTATGGCTACACCTTC. It codes for CAWTPLRAGDYGYTF.

The chain recombines TRBV4-2 with TRBJ2-1, with 7 bases that match TRBD2. CDR1 LGHNA and CDR2 YNFKEQ come from the germline V gene. The V gene end was trimmed by 0 bases and the J gene end by 4 bases; junction bases not matched to a gene: 12. The CDR3 covers 18 residues. CDR3 amino acids: CASSQEGGTNGGYNEQFF. The CDR3 bases are TGTGCCAGCAGCCAAGAAGGAGGGACTAACGGGGGGTACAATGAGCAGTTCTTC.

This chain joins TRBV19 and TRBJ1-2, with 9 bases matching TRBD1. In germline, CDR1 is LNHDA, CDR2 SQIVND (reference sequence). The trim removed 3 bases at V and 6 bases at J, leaving 14 bases unmatched. The CDR3 spans 17 residues. The CDR3 loop reads CASSIGEDRGSMNGYTF. In nucleotides, the CDR3 is TGTGCCAGTAGTATCGGGGAGGACAGGGGTTCGATGAATGGCTACACCTTC.

This clone occurred once. The genes are TRBV6-1 and TRBJ2-1; no definite D call. Germline CDR1 reads MNHNS; CDR2 reads SASEGT. V lost 3 bases and J lost 4, with 13 bases in between. CDR3 length: 15 amino acids. The CDR3 DNA reads as TGTGCCAGCAGTGACCTCCCGTACTATTACAATGAGCAGTTCTTC. It yields the protein CASSDLPYYYNEQFF.

V is TRBV6-2 or TRBV6-3 and J is TRBJ2-7; D may be TRBD2 (5 bases). Germline CDR1 reads MNHEY; CDR2 reads SVGEGT. Deletions cut 5 bases from V and 3 bases from J, with 5 bases between. CDR3 length: 11 residues. CDR3 protein: CASSAGYEQYF. For the CDR3, the DNA is TGTGCCAGCAGTGCGGGCTACGAGCAGTACTTC.

This clone was counted only a few times. The chain has TRBV11-2 and TRBJ2-1; D is possibly TRBD1 (6 bases). Germline V lookup: CDR1 SGHAT, CDR2 FQNNGV. The CDR3 covers 12 residues. The ends were cut back, 4 bases at V and 10 bases at J, with 11 bases in the middle. The CDR3 DNA is TGTGCCAGCAGCTCCCCCGACAGGGAGCAGTTCTTC. Amino acid sequence: CASSSPDREQFF. Complete variable domain (other parts from reference TRBV11-2 and TRBJ2-1): EAGVAQSPRYKIIEKRQSVAFWCNPISGHATLYWYQQILGQGPKLLIQFQNNGVVDDSQLPKDRFSAERLKGVDSTLKIQPAKLEDSAVYLCASSSPDREQFFGPGTRLTVL.

This clone was seen just once. The rearrangement links TRBV27 to TRBJ1-2; 8 bases agree with TRBD1. Unmatched junction bases numbered 7, after V lost 6 bases and J lost 13 bases. The CDR3 loop spans 11 amino acids. Germline V lookup: CDR1 MNHEY, CDR2 SMNVEV (reference sequence). The CDR3 bases are TGTGCCAGCAGAGGACAGGGCGGGTTCACCTTC. This codes for CASRGQGGFTF.

The chain employs TRBV7-2 and TRBJ1-1, with D maybe TRBD1 (6 bases). This CDR3 comprises 15 residues. The V gene lost 5 bases and the J gene lost 3 bases, with 16 bases spanning the gap. In germline, CDR1 is SGHTA, CDR2 FQGNSA. Here the CDR3 reads CASSPNTSGDTEAFF. The CDR3 nucleotides read TGTGCCAGCAGCCCAAATACGTCAGGGGACACTGAAGCTTTCTTT.

The chain combines TRBV5-5 with TRBJ1-5; 8 nucleotides agree with TRBD1. Germline V lookup: CDR1 SGHKS, CDR2 YYEKEE (reference sequence). The CDR3 covers 15 residues. Trimming removed 5 bases from V and 6 bases from J; junction bases left unmatched: 10. CDR3: CASRYMDRAGQPQHF. CDR3 bases: TGTGCCAGCAGATACATGGACAGGGCGGGTCAGCCCCAGCATTTT. Together with reference TRBV5-5 and TRBJ1-5, the CDR3 gives the full variable domain: DAGVTQSPTHLIKTRGQQVTLRCSPISGHKSVSWYQQVLGQGPQFIFQYYEKEERGRGNFPDRFSARQFPNYSSELNVNALLLGDSALYLCASRYMDRAGQPQHFGDGTRLSIL.

This sequence joins TRBV6-5 and TRBJ2-7, with D tentatively TRBD2 (5 bases). The CDR3 is 13 residues long. CDR1 MNHEY and CDR2 SVGAGI come from the germline V gene. Trimming removed 8 bases at V and 3 bases at J, with 14 bases between. CDR3 coding DNA: TGTGCCAGCCGAGGGTACTGGGGCTACGAGCAGTACTTC. Encoded protein: CASRGYWGYEQYF.

The chain couples TRBV19 to TRBJ1-4; 9 bases line up with TRBD1. Germline assignment: CDR1 LNHDA and CDR2 SQIVND (reference sequence). V trimming: 4 bases; J trimming: 4 bases; junction bases outside the gene matches: 10. The CDR3 covers 17 residues. The CDR3 DNA reads TGTGCCAGTAGTAGTGGGACAGGGAATCGGGTTAATGAAAAACTGTTTTTT. Amino acids: CASSSGTGNRVNEKLFF.